The clone carrying this T cell receptor beta chain was counted a single time. This sample was taken from a study of blood T cell repertoires in COVID-19. Study details: Both acute and convalescent COVID-19 samples were obtained from the United States, Italy and Spain. T cells, B-cell-depleted T cells, or PBMCs supplied cDNA or gDNA.

In the study's own analysis: Using reference gene primer amplification, nucleated cell counts were estimated. Sequenced by immunoSEQ multiplex PCR; TCRdb stores in-frame clones only, minus some. That table is the source of V, J and clone size, and D and trimming were worked out from the DNA. The data contain approximately 190,000 clones, approximately 92% of them seen just once; the ten biggest clones take up approximately 0.56%. From germline, CDR1 is LNHNV and CDR2 YYDKDF (reference sequence). There are 12 residues in the CDR3. Trimming removed 5 bases from V and 6 bases from J, with 10 bases in between.

The TCR sequence derives from a man aged 45 to 65 with acute or convalescent COVID-19. This chain connects TRBV15 to TRBJ1-2; D gene uncertain. The material sequenced was peripheral blood. The CDR3 sequence: CATSGAWHGYTF. The CDR3 DNA sequence: TGTGCCACCAGCGGAGCCTGGCATGGCTACACCTTC.